These 32 T cell receptor beta chains share one sample of origin, sequenced in a study of OX40 agonist ivuxolimab in advanced cancers. The method was immunoSEQ multiplex PCR; TCRdb's version includes in-frame clones alone and lacks a portion of them. The sample carries 40,000 or so clones, about 86% recorded once. The specimen comprised CD4+ or CD8+ T cells sorted from blood, sampled in a trial of the OX40 agonist ivuxolimab. Source of these receptors: an adult with an advanced solid tumor such as melanoma, head and neck, liver or kidney cancer.

The chain recombines TRBV18 with TRBJ2-2; the match to TRBD1 covers 7 bases. The germline gives CDR1 KGHSH, CDR2 LQKENI. The junction had 6 bases not matched to a gene; V was cut back by 1 base and J by 1 base. This CDR3 is built from 17 residues. As DNA, the CDR3 is TGTGCCAGCTCACCACTGGGACAGACGATGAACACCGGGGAGCTGTTTTTT. Protein sequence: CASSPLGQTMNTGELFF.

The chain couples TRBV5-1 to TRBJ1-1; TRBD1 matches 8 bases. Trimming cost V 4 bases and J 5 bases; bases outside gene matches: 7. Germline V CDR1 and CDR2: SGHRS, YFSETQ. The CDR3 sequence is 14 residues long. The CDR3 is CASSPGQGRTEAFF. CDR3 coding DNA: TGCGCCAGCAGCCCCGGACAGGGAAGAACTGAAGCTTTCTTT.

The chain couples TRBV4-3 to TRBJ1-1, with 8 positions matching TRBD1. The CDR3 spans 15 residues. The V and J ends lost 4 bases and 3 bases, in that order; junction bases with no gene match: 7. From germline, CDR1 is LGHNA and CDR2 YSLEER. CDR3 loop: CASSRGQGLDTEAFF. CDR3 DNA: TGCGCCAGCAGCCGAGGACAGGGTTTGGACACTGAAGCTTTCTTT.

The chain combines TRBV20-1 with TRBJ1-1; D is ambiguous. The CDR3 runs to 10 residues. Germline V gene sequence: CDR1 DFQATT, CDR2 SNEGSKA (reference sequence). V was clipped by 6 bases and J by 5 bases, with 7 bases between them. The CDR3 bases are TGCAGTGCGAGGTGGACTGAAGCTTTCTTT. Amino acid sequence: CSARWTEAFF.

This clone was found a few times. The chain has TRBV14 and TRBJ1-2; no clear D. Germline V CDR1 and CDR2: SGHDN, FVKESK. The CDR3 has 13 residues. V dropped 4 bases and J dropped 1 base, with 7 bases sitting between them. CDR3 in amino acids: CASSRISNYGYTF. CDR3 coding DNA: TGTGCCAGCAGCCGCATAAGTAACTATGGCTACACCTTC.

The rearrangement links TRBV25-1 to TRBJ2-2, with TRBD1 as a possible D gene (6 bases). Germline CDR1 and CDR2: MGHDK and SYGVNS. This CDR3 region has 13 residues. Trimming left V 7 bases short and J 3 bases short, with 9 bases between. CDR3 nucleotide sequence: TGTGCCAGCACCAGGGGAGACACCGGGGAGCTGTTTTTT. This sequence encodes CASTRGDTGELFF.

This chain links TRBV7-6 with TRBJ1-2; D is unresolved. Looked up from germline, CDR1 is SGHVS and CDR2 is FNYEAQ. The V end was cut by 3 bases, the J end by 7 bases, with 3 bases between. The CDR3 sequence is 10 residues long. CDR3 nucleotide sequence: TGTGCCAGCAGCTTCAGTGGCTACACCTTC. This encodes CASSFSGYTF. Complete variable domain (other parts from reference TRBV7-6 and TRBJ1-2): GAGVSQSPRYKVTKRGQDVALRCDPISGHVSLYWYRQALGQGPEFLTYFNYEAQQDKSGLPNDRFSAERPEGSISTLTIQRTEQRDSAMYRCASSFSGYTFGSGTRLTVV.

The gene calls are TRBV19 and TRBJ1-3; tentative D call: TRBD1 (6 bases). The CDR3 is 15 residues long. Trimming cost V 5 bases and J 0 bases, with 11 bases left between them. Germline CDR1 and CDR2: LNHDA and SQIVND (reference sequence). CDR3 DNA sequence: TGTGCCAGTAGTGGACAGCGAGCCTCTGGAAACACCATATATTTT. Encoded protein: CASSGQRASGNTIYF.

The J gene is TRBJ1-2, the V gene TRBV5-4, with 7 bases lining up with TRBD1. CDR1 and CDR2 from the germline V gene are SGHNT and YYREEE (reference sequence). V shed 0 bases and J 8 bases; nucleotides not matched to a gene: 7. CDR3 length equals 14 residues. The DNA for the CDR3 is TGTGCCAGCAGCTTGGCGGGACAGCAATCCGGCTACACCTTC. This translates into CASSLAGQQSGYTF. Variable domain in full (rest from reference TRBV5-4 and TRBJ1-2): ETGVTQSPTHLIKTRGQQVTLRCSSQSGHNTVSWYQQALGQGPQFIFQYYREEENGRGNFPPRFSGLQFPNYSSELNVNALELDDSALYLCASSLAGQQSGYTFGSGTRLTVV.

This chain connects TRBV2 to TRBJ2-3; 8 bases line up with TRBD1. CDR3 size: 15 residues. The germline V gene encodes CDR1 SNHLY and CDR2 FYNNEI. Trimming at V came to 5 bases and at J to 1 base, leaving 5 bases not matched to a gene. This chain's CDR3 is CASSQGAAGTDTQYF. The CDR3 coding sequence is TGTGCCAGCAGTCAGGGGGCCGCTGGCACAGATACGCAGTATTTT.

This clone came up a few times. J is TRBJ2-1 and V is TRBV5-1; 7 bases fit TRBD1. V dropped 0 bases and J dropped 8; count of bases not matched to a gene: 5. There are 14 residues in the CDR3. Germline loops: CDR1 SGHRS, CDR2 YFSETQ. In nucleotides, the CDR3 is TGCGCCAGCAGCTTGGGGGGACAGATTTATGAGCAGTTCTTC. Residues: CASSLGGQIYEQFF. The full variable domain, in which reference TRBV5-1 and TRBJ2-1 provide the parts outside the CDR3, is KAGVTQTPRYLIKTRGQQVTLSCSPISGHRSVSWYQQTPGQGLQFLFEYFSETQRNKGNFPGRFSGRQFSNSRSEMNVSTLELGDSALYLCASSLGGQIYEQFFGPGTRLTVL.

The V and J genes are TRBV5-1 and TRBJ1-1; the D gene is possibly TRBD1 (6 bases). Germline lookup yields CDR1 SGHRS and CDR2 YFSETQ. Trimming pared 2 bases from V and 4 bases from J, leaving 12 bases between. This CDR3 spans 14 amino acids. The DNA for the CDR3 is TGCGCCAGCAGCTTACAGGGCACGGGCACTGAAGCTTTCTTT. This translates into CASSLQGTGTEAFF.

The chain carries TRBV7-2 and TRBJ2-3, with 10 positions matching TRBD2. This CDR3 is built from 16 residues. Germline CDR1 and CDR2: SGHTA and FQGNSA. After removal of 0 bases from V and 6 bases from J, the junction contained 6 bases not matched to a gene. CDR3 DNA: TGTGCCAGCAGCTTAGCTCCTAGCGGGGGAGGGGATACGCAGTATTTT. Translating gives CASSLAPSGGGDTQYF.

This rearrangement joins TRBV9 to TRBJ2-3; D uncertain. CDR3 length equals 13 residues. The germline V and J ends were trimmed by 0 bases and 9 bases, with 11 bases remaining between them. Germline lookup yields CDR1 SGDLS and CDR2 YYNGEE. The CDR3 coding sequence is TGTGCCAGCAGCGTAGAGGCGGCCGAAACGCAGTATTTT. Its translation: CASSVEAAETQYF.

J is TRBJ1-2 and V is TRBV28; weak D call: TRBD1 (6 bases). Trimming cost V 8 bases and J 8 bases, with 12 bases left between them. The CDR3 consists of 11 residues. CDR1 and CDR2 from the germline V gene are MDHEN and SYDVKM. The chain's CDR3 is CASGTGTGYTF. The CDR3 nucleotides are TGTGCCAGCGGTACGGGGACAGGCTACACCTTC.

This clone appeared a single time. The chain carries TRBV5-6 and TRBJ2-5; weak D call: TRBD1 (5 bases). This CDR3 region has 14 residues. Germline CDR1 is SGHDT and CDR2 is YYEEEE. Trimming shortened V by 4 bases and J by 1 base, and 11 bases separated the two germline ends. This CDR3 reads CASSKTATQETQYF. CDR3 nucleotide sequence: TGTGCCAGCAGCAAGACAGCAACCCAAGAGACCCAGTACTTC.

CDR3 nucleotides: TGCGCCAGCAGCTTGGGCGGGAGTGCCAGGGGGGATACGCAGTATTTT. Protein: CASSLGGSARGDTQYF. The rearrangement uses TRBV5-1 and TRBJ2-3, with D perhaps TRBD1 or TRBD2 (7 bases each). The germline V and J ends were trimmed by 0 bases and 6 bases, with 17 bases remaining between them. CDR1 is SGHRS, CDR2 YFSETQ, per germline. CDR3 length equals 16 residues.

V gene TRBV5-4 combines with J gene TRBJ1-1, with D tentatively TRBD1 (5 bases). Trimming left V 4 bases short and J 0 bases short, with 10 bases between. CDR3 size: 14 residues. Germline values: CDR1 SGHNT, CDR2 YYREEE (reference sequence). The CDR3 region is CASSATTVNTEAFF. CDR3 nucleotide sequence: TGTGCCAGCAGCGCGACGACAGTGAACACTGAAGCTTTCTTT.

The chain employs TRBV14 and TRBJ2-5; TRBD1 aligns across 12 bases. Looked up from germline, CDR1 is SGHDN and CDR2 is FVKESK. V lost 4 bases and J lost 4; bases outside the gene matches: 4. The CDR3 has 15 residues. The CDR3 protein is CASSPGTGGGETQYF. CDR3 DNA sequence: TGTGCCAGCAGCCCCGGGACAGGGGGCGGAGAGACCCAGTACTTC.

The CDR3, as DNA: TGTGCCAGCAGCTTGGGACTGGGTCAGCCCCAGCATTTT. It specifies CASSLGLGQPQHF. V usage is TRBV7-9 and J usage is TRBJ1-5, with D possibly being TRBD1 (5 bases). The CDR3 covers 13 residues. Germline CDR1 reads SEHNR; CDR2 reads FQNEAQ (reference sequence). Trimming cost V 3 bases and J 6 bases, with 9 bases left between them.

The chain uses TRBV5-1 and TRBJ2-1; 12 bases fit TRBD2. V gave up 1 base and J gave up 7 bases; unmatched junction bases: 6. The CDR3 consists of 16 residues. Germline CDR1 SGHRS, CDR2 YFSETQ. The CDR3 spells CASSLSLAGGGNEQFF. CDR3 nucleotides: TGCGCCAGCAGCTTGTCACTAGCGGGAGGAGGTAATGAGCAGTTCTTC.

The chain has TRBV7-9 and TRBJ2-5; the D gene is possibly TRBD1 (6 bases). Looked up from germline, CDR1 is SEHNR and CDR2 is FQNEAQ (reference sequence). Trimming pared 7 bases from V and 2 bases from J, leaving 14 bases between. The CDR3 consists of 14 residues. In DNA, the CDR3 is TGTGCCAGCATCCACTCGCAGGGGCAAGAGACCCAGTACTTC. This gives the protein CASIHSQGQETQYF. The entire variable domain, with the rest obtained from reference TRBV7-9 and TRBJ2-5, is as follows: DTGVSQNPRHKITKRGQNVTFRCDPISEHNRLYWYRQTLGQGPEFLTYFQNEAQLEKSRLLSDRFSAERPKGSFSTLEIQRTEQGDSAMYLCASIHSQGQETQYFGPGTRLLVL.

The V and J genes are TRBV2 and TRBJ2-5, with D unclear. Trimming stripped 4 bases from V and 7 bases from J, with 16 bases between. The CDR3 runs 14 residues. CDR1 is SNHLY, CDR2 FYNNEI, per germline. The CDR3 nucleotides read TGTGCCAGCAGTGGGGGTCTCCTAGTTTTGACCCAGTACTTC. It yields the protein CASSGGLLVLTQYF.

The V gene is TRBV30, the J gene TRBJ2-7, with 10 bases identical to TRBD1. The CDR3 has 15 residues. Germline-derived CDR1 and CDR2 are GTSNPN and SVGIG (reference sequence). The V segment lost 2 bases and the J segment 2 bases; nucleotides outside the gene matches: 6. The CDR3 DNA follows: TGTGCCTGGAGTCCTCTAGGGACAGGGGCCTACGAGCAGTACTTC. Protein: CAWSPLGTGAYEQYF.

The chain is built from TRBV6-6 and TRBJ1-2; tentative D call: TRBD1 (5 bases). The ends were cut back, 4 bases at V and 3 bases at J, with 9 bases in the middle. CDR1 and CDR2 from the germline V gene are MNHNY and SVGAGI (reference sequence). CDR3 length equals 13 residues. The CDR3 DNA follows: TGTGCCAGCAGTTCAGGGTTCTACTATGGCTACACCTTC. This gives the protein CASSSGFYYGYTF.

The CDR3 spells CASSIITGRGGPQHF. CDR3 DNA sequence: TGTGCCAGTAGTATTATAACCGGGAGGGGTGGACCCCAGCATTTT. The chain employs TRBV19 and TRBJ1-5, with D possibly being TRBD1 (5 bases). Germline V gives CDR1 LNHDA, CDR2 SQIVND (reference sequence). There are 15 residues in the CDR3. The ends were cut back, 3 bases at V and 10 bases at J, with 19 bases in the middle. Full variable domain (outside the CDR3, taken from reference TRBV19 and TRBJ1-5): DGGITQSPKYLFRKEGQNVTLSCEQNLNHDAMYWYRQDPGQGLRLIYYSQIVNDFQKGDIAEGYSVSREKKESFPLTVTSAQKNPTAFYLCASSIITGRGGPQHFGDGTRLSIL.

With regard to this clone: Other DNA sequences of this sample code for an identical CDR3. The rearrangement links TRBV9 to TRBJ2-1; 7 nucleotides agree with TRBD2. CDR1 SGDLS and CDR2 YYNGEE come from the germline V gene. Germline trimming cut 2 bases from V and 5 bases from J; bases unmatched to any gene: 4. The CDR3 length is 14 residues. CDR3 nucleotide sequence: TGTGCCAGCAGCGTGACGGGAGGTAACAATGAGCAGTTCTTC. Residues: CASSVTGGNNEQFF.

The CDR3: CASSRPGGKNTF. The CDR3 DNA is TGCGCCAGCAGCCGGCCAGGGGGGAAAAACACCTTC. The chain couples TRBV4-1 to TRBJ1-2, with 7 bases fitting TRBD1. CDR3 length equals 12 residues. Losses at the gene ends were 4 bases for V and 12 bases for J; bases not matched to a gene: 8. Germline lookup yields CDR1 MGHRA and CDR2 YSYEKL.

In its sample, this clone was seen a few times. For the CDR3, the DNA is TGCAGCGTTGAAGGTTTGAGTCAAGAGACCCAGTACTTC. It is translated as CSVEGLSQETQYF. V is TRBV29-1 and J is TRBJ2-5; D is unclear. The CDR3 runs to 13 residues. Germline lookup yields CDR1 SQVTM and CDR2 ANQGSEA. V lost 1 base, J lost 2 bases, and 8 bases lay in between.

This chain links TRBV15 with TRBJ2-1, with no clear D. CDR3 size: 12 residues. The V end lost 1 base, the J end lost 6 bases, and 4 bases lay between the germline ends. The germline CDR1 and CDR2 sequences are LNHNV and YYDKDF (reference sequence). CDR3 region: CATSRVVNEQFF. In DNA, the CDR3 is TGTGCCACCAGCAGAGTGGTCAATGAGCAGTTCTTC.

V usage is TRBV4-3 and J usage is TRBJ2-3; D perhaps matches TRBD2 (5 bases). The CDR3 loop spans 14 amino acids. V gave up 4 bases and J gave up 4 bases, with 12 bases separating them. Per the germline V gene, CDR1 is LGHNA and CDR2 is YSLEER. The CDR3 loop is CASSLTRLADTQYF. The CDR3 DNA sequence: TGCGCCAGCAGCCTTACTAGACTGGCAGATACGCAGTATTTT.

This clone was found a few times. The chain employs TRBV9 and TRBJ2-7; D is undetermined. The germline V gene has CDR1 SGDLS and CDR2 YYNGEE. The V and J ends lost 0 bases and 0 bases respectively, with 10 bases between them. The CDR3 loop spans 15 amino acids. CDR3 coding DNA: TGTGCCAGCAGCGTAGGAGCCAGCCCCTCCTACGAGCAGTACTTC. This sequence encodes CASSVGASPSYEQYF.